This entry lists 5 T cell receptor beta chains sequenced from one sample in a study of T-cell memory formation after mild COVID-19. TCRdb reanalysed the 5' RACE reads using MiXCR and keeps one entry per CDR3 protein. The sample lists some 120,000 distinct CDR3 sequences, approximately 15% occurring once. Material: PBMCs or a T cell subset sorted from them (not recorded which). The source of these receptors is an adult woman who had mild COVID-19 (a few samples of this study predate the infection). Cell type and time point are not known.

The chain carries TRBV6-1 and TRBJ1-1; D remains unclear. Trimming removed 7 bases from V and 0 bases from J, with 9 bases in between. The germline V gene encodes CDR1 MNHNS and CDR2 SASEGT. This CDR3 has 13 residues. CDR3 region: CASTLPLNTEAFF. In DNA form, the CDR3 reads TGTGCCAGCACCTTGCCATTGAACACTGAAGCTTTCTTT.

This clonotype was picked up a small number of times. This chain joins TRBV6-5 and TRBJ2-5, with TRBD2 matching over 9 bases. Trimming removed 5 bases from V and 7 bases from J; junction bases left unmatched: 8. The CDR3 totals 14 residues. The germline V gene has CDR1 MNHEY and CDR2 SVGAGI. CDR3 loop: CASSAIAGALTQYF. The CDR3 coding sequence is TGTGCCAGCAGTGCCATAGCGGGGGCCTTGACCCAGTACTTC.

V is TRBV27 and J is TRBJ2-7; a weak D match, TRBD2 (5 bases). The CDR3 length is 13 residues. Germline values: CDR1 MNHEY, CDR2 SMNVEV (reference sequence). Trimming shortened V by 3 bases and J by 1 base, and 7 bases separated the two germline ends. As DNA, the CDR3 is TGTGCCAGCAGTTTCGGGGAGTCCTACGAGCAGTACTTC. This codes for CASSFGESYEQYF.

J is TRBJ2-7 and V is TRBV12-3 or TRBV12-4, with 9 bases matching TRBD2. The CDR3 totals 18 residues. Trimming cost V 3 bases and J 2 bases; bases outside gene matches: 14. The CDR3 DNA follows: TGTGCCAGCAGTTTGAGGGCTAGCGGGACCACCCAGCCCTACGAGCAGTACTTC. Protein product: CASSLRASGTTQPYEQYF.

This clonotype turned up a few times. The V and J genes are TRBV5-1 and TRBJ2-3, with D perhaps matching TRBD2 (6 bases). Germline CDR1 is SGHRS and CDR2 is YFSETQ. V was shortened by 4 bases and J by 4 bases, with 19 bases between the two germline ends. The CDR3 is 16 residues long. CDR3 nucleotide sequence: TGCGCCAGCAGCCCCGAAAGCCGGGAGTCACCAGATACGCAGTATTTT. It codes for CASSPESRESPDTQYF.